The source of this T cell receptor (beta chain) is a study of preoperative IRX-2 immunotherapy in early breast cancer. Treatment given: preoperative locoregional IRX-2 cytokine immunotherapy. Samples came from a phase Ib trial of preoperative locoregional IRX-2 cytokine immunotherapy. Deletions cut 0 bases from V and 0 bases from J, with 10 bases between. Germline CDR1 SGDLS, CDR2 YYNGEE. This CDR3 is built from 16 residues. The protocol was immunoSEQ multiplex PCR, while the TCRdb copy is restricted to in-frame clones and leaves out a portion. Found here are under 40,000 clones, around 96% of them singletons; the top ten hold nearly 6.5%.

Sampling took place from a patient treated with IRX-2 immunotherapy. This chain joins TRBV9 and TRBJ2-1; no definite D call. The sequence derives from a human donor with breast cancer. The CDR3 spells CASSVEGLSSYNEQFF. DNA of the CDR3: TGTGCCAGCAGCGTAGAGGGTTTGAGCTCCTACAATGAGCAGTTCTTC.